Below, one T cell receptor (beta chain) is given with its context. V shed 3 bases and J 5 bases; nucleotides not matched to a gene: 4. Germline V CDR1 and CDR2: KGHSH, LQKENI. This CDR3 is built from 13 residues. Data came from immunoSEQ multiplex PCR; TCRdb stores just in-frame clones and leaves some out. The data contain tens of thousands of clones, 75% to 95% of them seen just once; the ten biggest clones take up 0.45% to 0.6%. This sample was taken from a study of T cell changes during pregnancy in multiple sclerosis. This sequence originates from a female donor with multiple sclerosis, enrolled in a pregnancy study. This sequence joins TRBV18 and TRBJ2-7; 7 bases are a match to TRBD2. Sequenced material: CD4+ T cells from peripheral blood mononuclear cells, taken in the second trimester of pregnancy. This CDR3 is CASSPRAGDEQYF. The CDR3 DNA reads as TGTGCCAGCTCACCGAGGGCGGGAGACGAGCAGTACTTC.